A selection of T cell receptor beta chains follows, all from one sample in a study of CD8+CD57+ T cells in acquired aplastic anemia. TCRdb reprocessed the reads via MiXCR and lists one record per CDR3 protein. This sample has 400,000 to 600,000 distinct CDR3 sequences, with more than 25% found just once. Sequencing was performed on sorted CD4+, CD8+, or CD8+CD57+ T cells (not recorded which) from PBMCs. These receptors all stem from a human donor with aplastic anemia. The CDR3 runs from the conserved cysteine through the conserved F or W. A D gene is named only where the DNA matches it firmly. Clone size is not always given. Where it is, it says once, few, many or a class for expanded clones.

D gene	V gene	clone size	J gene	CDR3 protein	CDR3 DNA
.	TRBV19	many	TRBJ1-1	CASSRGGITEAFF	TGTGCCAGTAGTCGAGGAGGGATTACTGAAGCTTTCTTT
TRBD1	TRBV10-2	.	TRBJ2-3	CASSESTGKGTDTQYF	TGCGCCAGCAGTGAGTCGACAGGGAAGGGGACAGATACGCAGTATTTT
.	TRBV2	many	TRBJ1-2	CASRGDQNYGYTF	TGTGCCAGCAGGGGTGATCAAAACTATGGCTACACCTTC
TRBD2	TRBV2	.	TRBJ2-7	CASAREGQDEQYF	TGTGCCAGCGCCAGGGAGGGGCAGGACGAGCAGTACTTC
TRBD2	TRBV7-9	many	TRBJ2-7	CASTPTGTRIDEQYF	TGTGCCAGCACCCCCACCGGGACTAGGATCGACGAGCAGTACTTC
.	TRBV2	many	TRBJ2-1	CASSALVAAYNEQFF	TGTGCCAGCAGTGCACTGGTAGCGGCTTACAATGAGCAGTTCTTC
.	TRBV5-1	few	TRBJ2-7	CASSWGEDYEQYF	TGCGCCAGCAGCTGGGGGGAGGACTACGAGCAGTACTTC
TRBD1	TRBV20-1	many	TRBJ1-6	CSARGTGDSPLHF	TGCAGTGCTAGGGGGACAGGGGATTCACCCCTCCACTTT
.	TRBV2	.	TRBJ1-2	CASGGEGYTF	TGTGCCAGCGGGGGCGAAGGCTACACCTTC
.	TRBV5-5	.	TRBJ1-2	CASSLDRRNYGYTF	TGTGCCAGCAGCTTGGACAGACGTAACTATGGCTACACCTTC
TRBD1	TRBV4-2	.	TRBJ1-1	CASSQDSQGAFVAFF	TGTGCCAGCAGCCAAGATTCCCAGGGGGCTTTTGTAGCTTTCTTT
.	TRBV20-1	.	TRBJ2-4	CSASEVAKDIQYF	TGCAGTGCTAGTGAAGTAGCCAAAGACATTCAGTACTTC
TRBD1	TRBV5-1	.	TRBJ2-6	CASTLGTGSGANVLTF	TGCGCCAGCACCCTCGGGACAGGCTCTGGGGCCAACGTCCTGACTTTC
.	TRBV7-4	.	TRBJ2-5	CASSPNGGGQETQYF	TGTGCCAGCAGCCCAAATGGGGGTGGCCAAGAGACCCAGTACTTC
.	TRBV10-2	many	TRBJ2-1	CASSEGVVSYNEQFF	TGCGCCAGCAGTGAGGGGGTCGTGTCCTACAATGAGCAGTTCTTC